This T cell receptor beta chain was found in a study of graft-versus-host responses after intestinal transplantation. Across the study: Every transplant recipient was induced with anti-thymocyte globulin, then maintained on tacrolimus and steroids for around 3 years. Findings and limits, study-wide: An association linked early post-transplant HvG declines with peak circulating GvH clone levels. Detection of GvH clones occurred in recipient marrow, and some had their first appearance in ileum or blood.

The germline V gene encodes CDR1 SGDLS and CDR2 YYNGEE. This CDR3 comprises 16 residues. Trimming removed 4 bases from V and 8 bases from J; junction bases left unmatched: 13. For this clone: Its antigen is unidentified.

Produced via immunoSEQ multiplex PCR; TCRdb's table is partial and in-frame only. The table has under 100,000 clones, over 80% seen once; the top ten hold around 1.2%. The sequence was collected from a human donor who was the organ donor for an intestinal transplant. Sample: unstimulated CD8+ T cells sorted from spleen or lymph node cells, taken before transplant. The gene calls are TRBV9 and TRBJ2-3, with 10 nucleotides matching TRBD2. CDR3 bases: TGTGCCAGCAGCTCCTTGCTAGCGGGAGTTGAGGGTACGCAGTATTTT. This gives the protein CASSSLLAGVEGTQYF.